This T cell receptor (beta chain) appears in the sequencing data of a study of OX40 agonist ivuxolimab in advanced cancers. Study at large: Participants averaged 60 years of age (range about 23 to 79) and were over 75% male. Three patients responded partially, comprising one with hepatocellular carcinoma and two with cutaneous melanoma. Findings and limits, study-wide: There was clonal expansion of CD4+ and CD8+ blood T cells by week 6 at 0.1 to 3.0 mg/kg. The study found that CD8+ T cells averaged more expanded clones than CD4+.

Assay: immunoSEQ multiplex PCR; the TCRdb copy retains only in-frame clones and omits some. The sample consists of fewer than 8,500 clones, approximately 71% of them appearing once. The CDR3 totals 14 residues. V was pared by 2 bases and J by 4 bases, with 8 bases between. The germline V gene encodes CDR1 MNHEY and CDR2 SMNVEV (reference sequence). A word on this clone: Antigen specificity is unknown.

The receptor's source is an adult with an advanced solid tumor such as melanoma, head and neck, liver or kidney cancer. The chain carries TRBV27 and TRBJ2-2; D gene ambiguous. The input for sequencing was CD4+ or CD8+ T cells sorted from blood, taken in a trial of the OX40 agonist ivuxolimab. The DNA of the CDR3 is TGTGCCAGCAGTTTAGTCAGAATCACCGGGGAGCTGTTTTTT. It translates to CASSLVRITGELFF.